A selection of T cell receptor beta chains follows, all from one sample in a study of shared T cell receptors in the human thymus. Sequencing was performed with immunoSEQ multiplex PCR; in TCRdb, only in-frame clones are kept and a portion is missing. Found here are about 660,000 clones, 80% to 90% of them singletons; the top ten hold about 0.0094%. These data were likewise used in another study, on human thymus T cells.

Sequencing was performed on thymocytes. Receptors originate from a boy less than two years old with a congenital heart defect. Both conserved end residues are part of each CDR3. The D gene is left open where the match is weak. Only some rows state a clone size, as once, few, many or a class for expanded clones.

CDR3 DNA	CDR3 protein	V gene	CDR3 length	clone size	D gene	J gene
TGTGCCAGCAGCCAAGTAGATGGTAGTGACTACACCTTC	CASSQVDGSDYTF	TRBV14	13	.	.	TRBJ1-2
TGTGCCAGCAGTTTATCTAGGGACAGTCTTCAGCCCCAGCATTTT	CASSLSRDSLQPQHF	TRBV27	15	.	TRBD1	TRBJ1-5
TGTGCCAGCAGTGCTAGCGGGAGGGCCTTCGAGACCCAGTACTTC	CASSASGRAFETQYF	TRBV2	15	.	TRBD2	TRBJ2-5
TGTGCCAGCAGCTCCCGGGGGGGGTCAACTAATGAAAAACTGTTTTTT	CASSSRGGSTNEKLFF	TRBV7-9	16	.	.	TRBJ1-4
TGTGCCATCAGTGAGTCGACTAGCGGGAGAGGTACGCAGTATTTT	CAISESTSGRGTQYF	TRBV10-3	15	.	TRBD2	TRBJ2-3
TGTGCCAGCAGAACAGGGGACAGGGCCCGGGAGACCCAGTACTTC	CASRTGDRARETQYF	TRBV5-8	15	.	TRBD1	TRBJ2-5
TGTGCCAGCAGCTTGACAGGGGTAGAGACCCAGTACTTC	CASSLTGVETQYF	TRBV13	13	.	TRBD1	TRBJ2-5
TGTGCCAGCAGCATCCGGGACAGACTCAATCAGCCCCAGCATTTT	CASSIRDRLNQPQHF	TRBV2	15	.	TRBD1	TRBJ1-5
TGTGCCAGTAGTATTGGCCGGGACAGGGGTTATGGCTACACCTTC	CASSIGRDRGYGYTF	TRBV19	15	.	TRBD1	TRBJ1-2
TGTGCCAGCAGCCCCCCCGGGGTAACTAATGAAAAACTGTTTTTT	CASSPPGVTNEKLFF	TRBV7-2	15	.	.	TRBJ1-4
TGTGCCAGCAAGGCGGGGGAGTATTCCGGGGAGCTGTTTTTT	CASKAGEYSGELFF	TRBV6-5	14	.	TRBD2	TRBJ2-2
TGCGCCAGCAGCCCTAGCGGGGGGGATAGAGATACGCAGTATTTT	CASSPSGGDRDTQYF	TRBV5-6	15	.	TRBD2	TRBJ2-3
TGTGCCAGCAGCTTTGAGGCGACAGGGTGGGGGGAGACCCAGTACTTC	CASSFEATGWGETQYF	TRBV12-1	16	once	.	TRBJ2-5
TGTGCCAGCAGCCAAGAGTCCTTGGGCACGAACCAAGAGACCCAGTACTTC	CASSQESLGTNQETQYF	TRBV14	17	.	.	TRBJ2-5
TGTGCCATCAGTGAGCTTTACCGTGGGACAGGGGAAGAGGAACATAGCAATCAGCCCCAGCATTTT	CAISELYRGTGEEEHSNQPQHF	TRBV10-3	22	.	TRBD1	TRBJ1-5
TGTGCCAGCAGCAGACTAGCGGGCTACGAGCAGTACTTC	CASSRLAGYEQYF	TRBV28	13	.	TRBD2	TRBJ2-7